Following are 21 T cell receptor beta chains from one sample sequenced in a study of blood T cell repertoires in COVID-19. TCRdb's table, derived via immunoSEQ multiplex PCR, lists solely in-frame clones and lacks some. The sample lists hundreds of thousands of clones, over 80% seen once, with approximately 2.8% in the top ten. The specimen sequenced was PBMCs or T cells enriched from blood (not recorded which). The receptor set was obtained from a woman under 40 with acute COVID-19.

V usage is TRBV12-3 or TRBV12-4 and J usage is TRBJ1-5, with D perhaps matching TRBD1 (5 bases). The CDR3 runs to 13 residues. V was shortened by 6 bases and J by 5 bases, with 11 bases between the two germline ends. CDR3 sequence reads: CASRGRVDQPQHF. The CDR3 DNA is TGTGCCAGCAGGGGCAGGGTCGATCAGCCCCAGCATTTT.

The rearrangement joins TRBV5-6 to TRBJ1-3; 7 nucleotides agree with TRBD1. The germline V gene encodes CDR1 SGHDT and CDR2 YYEEEE. This CDR3 is built from 14 residues. V shed 0 bases, J shed 6 bases, and the junction held 3 bases outside the gene matches. CDR3 sequence reads: CASSLGDSKNTIYF. CDR3 coding DNA: TGTGCCAGCAGCTTGGGGGACAGTAAAAACACCATATATTTT. Full variable domain (outside the CDR3, taken from reference TRBV5-6 and TRBJ1-3): DAGVTQSPTHLIKTRGQQVTLRCSPKSGHDTVSWYQQALGQGPQFIFQYYEEEERQRGNFPDRFSGHQFPNYSSELNVNALLLGDSALYLCASSLGDSKNTIYFGEGSWLTVV.

This clone appeared a few times. This chain's CDR3 is CASSQVRQGAVTGELFF. The CDR3 region has the DNA TGTGCCAGCAGCCAAGTTCGACAGGGGGCTGTCACCGGGGAGCTGTTTTTT. This chain uses TRBV4-2 with TRBJ2-2, with 10 nucleotides matching TRBD1. Germline V CDR1 and CDR2: LGHNA, YNFKEQ. Trimming removed 1 base from V and 4 bases from J; junction bases left unmatched: 6. The CDR3 length is 17 residues.

The chain links TRBV6-2 or TRBV6-3 to TRBJ1-5; 8 bases line up with TRBD1. Germline V gene data show CDR1 as MNHEY and CDR2 as SVGEGT. V was clipped by 2 bases and J by 4 bases; unmatched bases: 10. The CDR3 runs 17 residues. The CDR3 loop reads CASSYRTGPGGNQPQHF. In nucleotides, the CDR3 is TGTGCCAGCAGTTACAGGACAGGGCCTGGCGGAAATCAGCCCCAGCATTTT.

The rearrangement joins TRBV2 to TRBJ2-7; TRBD1 agrees at 10 bases. This CDR3 comprises 14 residues. J gave up 3 bases and V 10 bases, and 9 bases lay outside the gene matches. Germline CDR1 SNHLY, CDR2 FYNNEI. CDR3 in amino acids: CAIQAGTGDYEQYF. The CDR3, as DNA: TGTGCCATCCAGGCCGGGACAGGGGACTACGAGCAGTACTTC.

The chain links TRBV14 to TRBJ2-7; D remains unclear. CDR3 length equals 13 residues. V lost 1 base to trimming and J lost 3 bases, with 7 bases between them. CDR1 SGHDN and CDR2 FVKESK come from the germline V gene. The CDR3, as DNA: TGTGCCAGCAGCCAAGGCGTCGGCTACGAGCAGTACTTC. It encodes CASSQGVGYEQYF.

This rearrangement joins TRBV6-5 to TRBJ2-7, with D perhaps matching TRBD1 (5 bases). Deletions cut 8 bases from V and 7 bases from J, with 15 bases between. This CDR3 region has 12 residues. Germline loops: CDR1 MNHEY, CDR2 SVGAGI. CDR3 in amino acids: CASWAGMGEQYF. In DNA form, the CDR3 reads TGTGCCAGCTGGGCAGGGATGGGAGAGCAGTACTTC.

This chain links TRBV6-2 or TRBV6-3 with TRBJ2-2; D ambiguous. CDR1 MNHEY and CDR2 SVGEGT come from the germline V gene. This CDR3 has 12 residues. V was trimmed by 5 bases and J by 8 bases, leaving 9 bases between them. The CDR3 loop is CASSLPVGELFF. In nucleotides, the CDR3 is TGTGCCAGCAGTCTACCCGTTGGGGAGCTGTTTTTT.

The count of this clone is one. This rearrangement joins TRBV6-5 to TRBJ2-1, with a tentative D call TRBD1 (5 bases). The V gene's germline CDR1 is MNHEY and CDR2 SVGAGI. The CDR3 has 12 amino acids. V was trimmed by 10 bases and J by 3 bases, leaving 10 bases between them. As DNA, the CDR3 is TGTGCCACCTCAGGGCTCTACAATGAGCAGTTCTTC. This gives the protein CATSGLYNEQFF.

This clone was detected once. This chain links TRBV19 with TRBJ2-3; the match to TRBD2 covers 8 bases. In germline, CDR1 is LNHDA, CDR2 SQIVND (reference sequence). The CDR3 is 15 residues long. Germline trimming cut 7 bases from V and 4 bases from J; bases unmatched to any gene: 10. The CDR3 coding sequence is TGTGCCAGTAATACAGGACTAGCATTATCAGATACGCAGTATTTT. Translated: CASNTGLALSDTQYF. The full variable domain, its missing parts supplied by reference TRBV19 and TRBJ2-3, is DGGITQSPKYLFRKEGQNVTLSCEQNLNHDAMYWYRQDPGQGLRLIYYSQIVNDFQKGDIAEGYSVSREKKESFPLTVTSAQKNPTAFYLCASNTGLALSDTQYFGPGTRLTVL.

The DNA for the CDR3 is TGTGCCAGCAGCGACAGGGGGAAAGAGACCCAGTACTTC. Its translation is CASSDRGKETQYF. The V call is TRBV13, the J call TRBJ2-5, with TRBD1 matching over 9 bases. This CDR3 has 13 residues. Germline CDR1 and CDR2: PRHDT and FYEKMQ (reference sequence). The J segment lost 3 bases and the V segment lost 5 bases, leaving 1 base of the junction unmatched.

J is TRBJ1-1 and V is TRBV4-3; D is uncertain. The CDR3 length is 14 residues. Trimming cost V 2 bases and J 3 bases, with 10 bases left between them. Germline V gives CDR1 LGHNA, CDR2 YSLEER. CDR3 coding DNA: TGCGCCAGCAGCCAATTGGAGGGAGACACTGAAGCTTTCTTT. It encodes CASSQLEGDTEAFF.

This chain links TRBV10-3 with TRBJ2-7; TRBD1 aligns across 10 bases. V dropped 6 bases and J dropped 4; count of bases not matched to a gene: 6. Germline values: CDR1 ENHRY, CDR2 SYGVKD. This CDR3 has 14 amino acids. CDR3 region: CAIRTDRGLYEQYF. The CDR3 coding sequence is TGTGCCATCAGGACCGACAGGGGGCTTTACGAGCAGTACTTC.

The chain joins TRBV29-1 to TRBJ1-2; 7 bases agree with TRBD1. Germline CDR1 reads SQVTM; CDR2 reads ANQGSEA. The CDR3 length is 12 residues. With 5 bases clipped from V and 3 bases from J, the junction kept 3 bases outside the gene matches. The CDR3 DNA follows: TGCAGCGTTAATCAGGGGGACTATGGCTACACCTTC. It encodes CSVNQGDYGYTF.

CDR3 in amino acids: CASSVAGGADNEQFF. CDR3 sequence (DNA): TGTGCCAGCAGCGTAGCCGGGGGGGCCGACAATGAGCAGTTCTTC. The chain is built from TRBV9 and TRBJ2-1, with 8 bases identical to TRBD2. The CDR3 length is 15 residues. V shed 0 bases, J shed 5 bases, and the junction held 4 bases outside the gene matches. CDR1 SGDLS and CDR2 YYNGEE come from the germline V gene. Combining the CDR3 with reference TRBV9 and TRBJ2-1 gives the whole variable domain DSGVTQTPKHLITATGQRVTLRCSPRSGDLSVYWYQQSLDQGLQFLIQYYNGEERAKGNILERFSAQQFPDLHSELNLSSLELGDSALYFCASSVAGGADNEQFFGPGTRLTVL.

This chain links TRBV5-1 with TRBJ2-1; 11 bases fit TRBD2. The CDR3 has 16 amino acids. V gave up 1 base and J gave up 8 bases; unmatched junction bases: 8. CDR1 and CDR2 (germline): SGHRS, YFSETQ. CDR3 sequence reads: CASSLTIAGGQDEQFF. The CDR3 nucleotides are TGCGCCAGCAGCTTGACTATAGCGGGGGGGCAGGATGAGCAGTTCTTC.

This clone was seen only a few times. The gene calls are TRBV27 and TRBJ1-2, with D possibly TRBD1 on 6 matching bases. Trimming left V 6 bases short and J 3 bases short, with 11 bases between. CDR1 is MNHEY, CDR2 SMNVEV, per germline (reference sequence). The CDR3 loop spans 13 amino acids. CDR3 in amino acids: CASRYRVDYGYTF. CDR3 DNA sequence: TGTGCCAGCAGATACAGGGTTGACTATGGCTACACCTTC.

This sequence joins TRBV3-1 (or the pseudogene TRBV3-2) and TRBJ1-6; 9 bases fit TRBD1. V lost 3 bases, J lost 7 bases, and 1 base stayed unmatched. This CDR3 spans 14 amino acids. Germline V gene sequence: CDR1 LGHDT, CDR2 YNNKEL (reference sequence). CDR3 in amino acids: CASSHGTGNSPLHF. The CDR3, as DNA: TGTGCCAGCAGCCACGGGACAGGGAATTCACCCCTCCACTTT.

This clone was observed once. The chain recombines TRBV28 with TRBJ1-2; D is perhaps TRBD1 (6 bases). V lost 2 bases and J 4 bases, leaving 8 bases between the germline ends. The germline CDR1 and CDR2 sequences are MDHEN and SYDVKM. The CDR3 length is 13 residues. CDR3 residues: CASSLGGPYGYTF. In DNA, the CDR3 is TGTGCCAGCAGTTTAGGGGGCCCCTATGGCTACACCTTC.

The rearrangement links TRBV7-9 to TRBJ1-6; 8 nucleotides agree with TRBD1. Germline V gene lookup returns CDR1 SEHNR and CDR2 FQNEAQ (reference sequence). Losses at the gene ends were 3 bases for V and 8 bases for J; bases not matched to a gene: 6. The CDR3 contains 15 residues. The CDR3 is CASSLAGQGDSPLHF. CDR3 bases: TGTGCCAGCAGCTTGGCAGGACAGGGAGATTCACCCCTCCACTTT.

This clone was counted between two and nine times. The chain recombines TRBV19 with TRBJ1-1; TRBD1 is a possible D gene (5 bases). The CDR3 covers 13 residues. V lost 3 bases and J 5 bases, leaving 10 bases between the germline ends. The germline V gene encodes CDR1 LNHDA and CDR2 SQIVND (reference sequence). The CDR3 reads CASSIMEGTEAFF. The CDR3 coding sequence is TGTGCCAGTAGTATCATGGAGGGGACTGAAGCTTTCTTT. Complete variable domain (other parts from reference TRBV19 and TRBJ1-1): DGGITQSPKYLFRKEGQNVTLSCEQNLNHDAMYWYRQDPGQGLRLIYYSQIVNDFQKGDIAEGYSVSREKKESFPLTVTSAQKNPTAFYLCASSIMEGTEAFFGQGTRLTVV.